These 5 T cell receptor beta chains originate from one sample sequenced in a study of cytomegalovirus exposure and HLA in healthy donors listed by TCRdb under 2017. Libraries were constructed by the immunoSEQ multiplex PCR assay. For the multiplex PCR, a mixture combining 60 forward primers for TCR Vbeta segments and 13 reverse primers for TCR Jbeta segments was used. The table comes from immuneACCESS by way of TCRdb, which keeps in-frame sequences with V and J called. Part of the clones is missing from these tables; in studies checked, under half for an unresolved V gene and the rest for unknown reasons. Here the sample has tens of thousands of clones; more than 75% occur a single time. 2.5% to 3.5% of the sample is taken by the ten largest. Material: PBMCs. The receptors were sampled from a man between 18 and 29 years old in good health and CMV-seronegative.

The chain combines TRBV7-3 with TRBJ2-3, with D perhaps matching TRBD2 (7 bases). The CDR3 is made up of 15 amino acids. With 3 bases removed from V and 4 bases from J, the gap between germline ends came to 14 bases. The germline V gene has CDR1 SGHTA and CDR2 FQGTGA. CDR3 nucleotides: TGTGCCAGCAGCTTTATCGGGGGGCCAGCAGATACGCAGTATTTT. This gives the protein CASSFIGGPADTQYF.

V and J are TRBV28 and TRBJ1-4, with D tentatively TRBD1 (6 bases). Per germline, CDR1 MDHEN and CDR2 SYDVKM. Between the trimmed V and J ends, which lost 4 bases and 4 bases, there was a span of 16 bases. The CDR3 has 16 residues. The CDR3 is CASSSPLTGHNEKLFF. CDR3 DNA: TGTGCCAGCAGTTCTCCTTTGACAGGACATAATGAAAAACTGTTTTTT.

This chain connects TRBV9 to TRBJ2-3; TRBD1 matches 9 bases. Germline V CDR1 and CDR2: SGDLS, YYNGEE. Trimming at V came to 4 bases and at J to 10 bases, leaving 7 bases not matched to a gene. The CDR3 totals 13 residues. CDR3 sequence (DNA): TGTGCCAGCAGCCCAGCAGGGACAGGGCCGCAGTATTTT. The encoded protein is CASSPAGTGPQYF. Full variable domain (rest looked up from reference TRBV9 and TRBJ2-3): DSGVTQTPKHLITATGQRVTLRCSPRSGDLSVYWYQQSLDQGLQFLIQYYNGEERAKGNILERFSAQQFPDLHSELNLSSLELGDSALYFCASSPAGTGPQYFGPGTRLTVL.

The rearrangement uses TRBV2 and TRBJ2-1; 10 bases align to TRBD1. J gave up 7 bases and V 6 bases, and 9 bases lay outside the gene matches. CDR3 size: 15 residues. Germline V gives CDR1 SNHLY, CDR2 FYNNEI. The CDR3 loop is CASSLDRGLGNEQFF. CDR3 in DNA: TGTGCCAGCAGCCTCGACAGGGGGCTGGGTAATGAGCAGTTCTTC.

The CDR3 nucleotides are TGCAGCGCTAACAGGGCTGGCACTAATGAAAAACTGTTTTTT. It encodes CSANRAGTNEKLFF. This chain connects TRBV29-1 to TRBJ1-4; weak D call: TRBD1 (6 bases). The CDR3 is made up of 14 amino acids. The germline CDR1 and CDR2 sequences are SQVTM and ANQGSEA. V lost 7 bases and J lost 2, with 14 bases in between.